What follows are 13 T cell receptor beta chains derived from one specimen sequenced in a study of cytomegalovirus exposure and HLA in healthy donors. In the PCR, 60 Vbeta and 13 Jbeta primers were used. Assay: immunoSEQ multiplex PCR; the TCRdb copy retains only in-frame clones and omits some. The sample has 95,000 to 150,000 clones, roughly four fifths seen once. Sequenced sample: PBMCs. These receptors were taken from a woman aged 18-29 years in good health and CMV-seronegative.

The V call is TRBV5-1, the J call TRBJ1-6; D uncertain. CDR1 and CDR2 from the germline V gene are SGHRS and YFSETQ. The CDR3 totals 16 residues. With 6 bases removed from V and 8 bases from J, the gap between germline ends came to 21 bases. Written as DNA, the CDR3 is TGCGCCAGCACCTTAATACCCTCGGACGGGGATTCACCCCTCCACTTT. Translation gives CASTLIPSDGDSPLHF. The full variable domain, in which reference TRBV5-1 and TRBJ1-6 provide the parts outside the CDR3, is KAGVTQTPRYLIKTRGQQVTLSCSPISGHRSVSWYQQTPGQGLQFLFEYFSETQRNKGNFPGRFSGRQFSNSRSEMNVSTLELGDSALYLCASTLIPSDGDSPLHFGNGTRLTVT.

The rearrangement links TRBV7-3 to TRBJ1-1; TRBD1 agrees at 12 bases. CDR1 and CDR2 from the germline V gene are SGHTA and FQGTGA. The CDR3 covers 17 residues. Unmatched junction bases numbered 4, after V lost 1 base and J lost 1 base. The chain's CDR3 is CASSLKGTGGSNTEAFF. DNA of the CDR3: TGTGCCAGCAGCTTAAAAGGGACAGGGGGCTCGAACACTGAAGCTTTCTTT.

The J gene is TRBJ1-3, the V gene TRBV4-3; maybe TRBD1 (5 bases). Trimming shortened V by 3 bases and J by 3 bases, and 12 bases separated the two germline ends. The CDR3 is 15 amino acids. The germline V gene encodes CDR1 LGHNA and CDR2 YSLEER. The CDR3 spells CASSQQGTYGNTIYF. CDR3 bases: TGCGCCAGCAGCCAGCAGGGAACTTATGGAAACACCATATATTTT.

The chain combines TRBV7-9 with TRBJ1-3, with D hard to call. Germline CDR1 and CDR2: SEHNR and FQNEAQ (reference sequence). CDR3 size: 12 residues. The V end was cut by 3 bases, the J end by 3 bases, with 3 bases between. In DNA, the CDR3 is TGTGCCAGCAGCTTGAGTGGAAACACCATATATTTT. Amino acids: CASSLSGNTIYF.

This sequence joins TRBV5-5 and TRBJ1-6; D is perhaps TRBD1 (6 bases). Per germline, CDR1 SGHKS and CDR2 YYEKEE (reference sequence). The germline V and J ends were trimmed by 5 bases and 8 bases, with 23 bases remaining between them. The CDR3 runs 17 residues. CDR3 protein: CASSHPIGGQYDSPLHF. The CDR3 bases are TGTGCCAGCAGTCACCCAATCGGGGGGCAGTACGATTCACCCCTCCACTTT.

The table lists this clone with a count of one. The chain recombines TRBV5-8 with TRBJ1-4, with 7 bases fitting TRBD1. The V and J ends lost 4 bases and 7 bases, in that order; junction bases with no gene match: 7. This CDR3 is 14 amino acids long. The germline gives CDR1 SGHTS, CDR2 YDEGEE. The CDR3 nucleotides read TGTGCCAGCAGCCGACAGGGCTTAGGTGAAAAACTGTTTTTT. Protein: CASSRQGLGEKLFF.

V and J are TRBV19 and TRBJ1-5; D unclear. Trimming cost V 4 bases and J 0 bases, with 7 bases left between them. The CDR3 has 14 residues. CDR1 is LNHDA and CDR2 is SQIVND in the germline V gene (reference sequence). CDR3 bases: TGTGCCAGTAGTACCCGGTCTAGCAATCAGCCCCAGCATTTT. Translation gives CASSTRSSNQPQHF.

The chain combines TRBV25-1 with TRBJ1-4; 7 nucleotides match TRBD1. The J segment lost 3 bases and the V segment lost 7 bases, leaving 5 bases of the junction unmatched. The CDR3 is 14 amino acids. CDR1 and CDR2 from the germline V gene are MGHDK and SYGVNS. CDR3 sequence (DNA): TGTGCCAGCACCTTCGGGACAGCTAATGAAAAACTGTTTTTT. It encodes CASTFGTANEKLFF.

This clone was recorded once. The rearrangement joins TRBV7-6 to TRBJ2-2, with 8 bases fitting TRBD2. The CDR3 extends over 14 amino acids. Trimming at V came to 5 bases and at J to 3 bases, leaving 2 bases not matched to a gene. From germline, CDR1 is SGHVS and CDR2 FNYEAQ. CDR3 amino acids: CASSVLADTGELFF. CDR3 bases: TGTGCCAGCAGCGTACTAGCGGACACCGGGGAGCTGTTTTTT.

V and J are TRBV5-1 and TRBJ2-7; a possible D gene is TRBD2 (7 bases). Germline CDR1 SGHRS, CDR2 YFSETQ. This CDR3 has 15 amino acids. V was trimmed by 4 bases and J by 5 bases, leaving 19 bases between them. The CDR3 protein is CASSTLPGGHDEQYF. CDR3 nucleotides: TGCGCCAGCAGCACCCTCCCGGGGGGCCACGACGAGCAGTACTTC.

This CDR3 reads CASSTLGSQRNTIYF. CDR3 sequence (DNA): TGTGCCAGTAGTACCCTCGGGAGCCAAAGAAACACCATATATTTT. The genes are TRBV19 and TRBJ1-3, with unresolved D. Germline CDR1 is LNHDA and CDR2 is SQIVND (reference sequence). The CDR3 covers 15 residues. V shed 4 bases and J shed 5 bases, with 15 bases lying between them.

The chain recombines TRBV2 with TRBJ1-1; D might be TRBD1 (6 bases). V was pared by 9 bases and J by 0 bases, with 17 bases between. Looked up from germline, CDR1 is SNHLY and CDR2 is FYNNEI. CDR3 length: 15 residues. CDR3 DNA: TGTGCCAGGGGAAGGAGGACAGACTTGAACACTGAAGCTTTCTTT. This gives the protein CARGRRTDLNTEAFF.

This clone appeared a few times. The chain carries TRBV19 and TRBJ1-2, with D possibly TRBD1 on 6 matching bases. Trimming removed 5 bases from V and 6 bases from J, with 19 bases in between. The CDR3 runs 15 residues. Germline V CDR1 and CDR2: LNHDA, SQIVND (reference sequence). The CDR3: CASSGRPGQPNGYTF. The CDR3 region has the DNA TGTGCCAGTAGTGGGCGGCCTGGACAGCCGAATGGCTACACCTTC.